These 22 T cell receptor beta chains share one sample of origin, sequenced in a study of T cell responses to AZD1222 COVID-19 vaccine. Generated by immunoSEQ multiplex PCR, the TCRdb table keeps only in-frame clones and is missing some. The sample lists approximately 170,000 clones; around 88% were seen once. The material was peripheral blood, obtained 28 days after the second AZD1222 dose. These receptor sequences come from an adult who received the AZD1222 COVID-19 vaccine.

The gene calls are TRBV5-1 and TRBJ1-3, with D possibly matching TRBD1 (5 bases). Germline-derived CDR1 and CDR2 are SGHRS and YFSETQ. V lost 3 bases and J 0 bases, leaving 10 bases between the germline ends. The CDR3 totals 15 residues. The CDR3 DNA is TGCGCCAGCAGCTCATCAGGGTCCTCTGGAAACACCATATATTTT. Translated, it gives CASSSSGSSGNTIYF.

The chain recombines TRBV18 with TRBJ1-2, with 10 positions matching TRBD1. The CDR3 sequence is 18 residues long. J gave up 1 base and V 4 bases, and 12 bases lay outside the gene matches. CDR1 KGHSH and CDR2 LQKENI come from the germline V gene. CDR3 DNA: TGTGCCAGCTCACACGGGACAGGGGCCCCCCTCGATAACTATGGCTACACCTTC. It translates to CASSHGTGAPLDNYGYTF.

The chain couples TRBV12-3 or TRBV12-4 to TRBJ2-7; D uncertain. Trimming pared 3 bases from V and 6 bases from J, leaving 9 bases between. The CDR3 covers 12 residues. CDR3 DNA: TGTGCCAGCAGTTTCTCTCGGACCGAGCAGTACTTC. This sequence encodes CASSFSRTEQYF.

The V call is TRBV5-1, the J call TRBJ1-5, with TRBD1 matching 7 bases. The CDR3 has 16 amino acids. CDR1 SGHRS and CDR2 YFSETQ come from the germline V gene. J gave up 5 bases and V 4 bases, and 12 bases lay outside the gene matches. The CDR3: CASSPTGRKGDQPQHF. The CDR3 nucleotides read TGCGCCAGCAGCCCGACAGGGAGGAAGGGGGATCAGCCCCAGCATTTT. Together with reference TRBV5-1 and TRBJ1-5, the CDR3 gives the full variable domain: KAGVTQTPRYLIKTRGQQVTLSCSPISGHRSVSWYQQTPGQGLQFLFEYFSETQRNKGNFPGRFSGRQFSNSRSEMNVSTLELGDSALYLCASSPTGRKGDQPQHFGDGTRLSIL.

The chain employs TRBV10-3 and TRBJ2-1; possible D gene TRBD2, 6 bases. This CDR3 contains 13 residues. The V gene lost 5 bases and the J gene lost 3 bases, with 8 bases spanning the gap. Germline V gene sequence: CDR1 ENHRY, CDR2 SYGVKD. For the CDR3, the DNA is TGTGCCATCAGTATAGCGGACTACAATGAGCAGTTCTTC. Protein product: CAISIADYNEQFF.

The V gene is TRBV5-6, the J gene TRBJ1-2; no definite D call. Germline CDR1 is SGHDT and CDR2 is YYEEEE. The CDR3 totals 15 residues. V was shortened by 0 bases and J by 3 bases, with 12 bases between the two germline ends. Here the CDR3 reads CASSLGGIFDYGYTF. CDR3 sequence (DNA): TGTGCCAGCAGCTTGGGTGGGATATTTGACTATGGCTACACCTTC. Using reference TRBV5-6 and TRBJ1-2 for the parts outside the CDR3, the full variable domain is DAGVTQSPTHLIKTRGQQVTLRCSPKSGHDTVSWYQQALGQGPQFIFQYYEEEERQRGNFPDRFSGHQFPNYSSELNVNALLLGDSALYLCASSLGGIFDYGYTFGSGTRLTVV.

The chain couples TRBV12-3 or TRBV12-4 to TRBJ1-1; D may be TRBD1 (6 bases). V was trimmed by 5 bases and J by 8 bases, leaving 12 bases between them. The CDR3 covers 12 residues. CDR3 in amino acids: CASSAPGTEAFF. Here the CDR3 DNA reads TGTGCCAGCAGTGCGCCCGGGACAGAAGCTTTCTTT.

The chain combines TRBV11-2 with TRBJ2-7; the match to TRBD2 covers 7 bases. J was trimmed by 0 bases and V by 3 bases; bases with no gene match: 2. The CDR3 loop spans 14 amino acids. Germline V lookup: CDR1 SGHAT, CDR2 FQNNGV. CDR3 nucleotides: TGTGCCAGCAGCTTCCGGACTAGCTCCTACGAGCAGTACTTC. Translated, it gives CASSFRTSSYEQYF.

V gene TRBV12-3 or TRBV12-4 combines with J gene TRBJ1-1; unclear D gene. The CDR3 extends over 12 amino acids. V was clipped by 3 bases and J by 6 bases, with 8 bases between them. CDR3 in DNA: TGTGCCAGCAGTTTGAGGCGGCCTGAAGCTTTCTTT. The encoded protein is CASSLRRPEAFF.

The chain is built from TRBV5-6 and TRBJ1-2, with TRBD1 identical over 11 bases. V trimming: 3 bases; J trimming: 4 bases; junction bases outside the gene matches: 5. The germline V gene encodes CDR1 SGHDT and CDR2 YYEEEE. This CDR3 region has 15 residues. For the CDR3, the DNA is TGTGCCAGCAGCTCGGACAGGGGGCGACCCTATGGCTACACCTTC. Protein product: CASSSDRGRPYGYTF.

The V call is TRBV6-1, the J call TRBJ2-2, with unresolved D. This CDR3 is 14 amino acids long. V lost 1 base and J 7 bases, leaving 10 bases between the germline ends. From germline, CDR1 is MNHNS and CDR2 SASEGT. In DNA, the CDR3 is TGTGCCAGCAGTGAAGACGTTCTGATCGGGGAGCTGTTTTTT. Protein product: CASSEDVLIGELFF.

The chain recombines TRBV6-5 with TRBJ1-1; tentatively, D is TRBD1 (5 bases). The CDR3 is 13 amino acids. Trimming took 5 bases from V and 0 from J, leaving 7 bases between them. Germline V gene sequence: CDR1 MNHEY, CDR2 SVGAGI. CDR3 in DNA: TGTGCCAGCAGTCGACAGTTGAACACTGAAGCTTTCTTT. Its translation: CASSRQLNTEAFF.

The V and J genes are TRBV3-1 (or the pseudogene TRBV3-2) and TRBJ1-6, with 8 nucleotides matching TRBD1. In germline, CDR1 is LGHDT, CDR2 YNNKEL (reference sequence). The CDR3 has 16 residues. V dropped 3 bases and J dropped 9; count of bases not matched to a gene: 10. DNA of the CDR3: TGTGCCAGCAGCCACGCTTCGACAGGGGATGTTTCACCCCTCCACTTT. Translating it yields CASSHASTGDVSPLHF.

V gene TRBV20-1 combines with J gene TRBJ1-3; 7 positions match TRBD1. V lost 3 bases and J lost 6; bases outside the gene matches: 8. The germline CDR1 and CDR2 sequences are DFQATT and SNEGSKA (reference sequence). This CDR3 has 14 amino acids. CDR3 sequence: CSASLGGLVNTIYF. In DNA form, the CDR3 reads TGCAGTGCTAGTCTAGGGGGCCTGGTAAACACCATATATTTT.

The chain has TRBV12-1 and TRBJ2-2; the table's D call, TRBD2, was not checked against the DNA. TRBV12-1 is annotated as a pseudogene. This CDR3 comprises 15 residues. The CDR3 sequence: CASSRTSGETGELFF. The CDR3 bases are TGTGCCAGCAGCAGGACTAGCGGAGAAACCGGGGAGCTGTTTTTT.

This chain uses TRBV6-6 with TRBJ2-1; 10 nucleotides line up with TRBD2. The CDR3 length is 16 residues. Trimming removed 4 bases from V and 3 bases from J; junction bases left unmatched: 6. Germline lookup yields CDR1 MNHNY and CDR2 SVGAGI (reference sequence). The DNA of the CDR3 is TGTGCCAGCAGTTTCAACCTAGCGGGGGACTACAATGAGCAGTTCTTC. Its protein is CASSFNLAGDYNEQFF.

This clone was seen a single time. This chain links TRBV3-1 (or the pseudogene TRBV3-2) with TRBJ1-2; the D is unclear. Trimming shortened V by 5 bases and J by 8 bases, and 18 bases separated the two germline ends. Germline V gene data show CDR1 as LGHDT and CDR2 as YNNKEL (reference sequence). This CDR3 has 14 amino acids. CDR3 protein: CASSYPGRLGGYTF. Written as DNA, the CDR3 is TGTGCCAGCAGCTACCCTGGCCGCTTGGGGGGCTACACCTTC.

CDR3 DNA sequence: TGCAGCGTTGCTTTTGAGGGGGTTAGAAACACCATATATTTT. Translating it yields CSVAFEGVRNTIYF. J is TRBJ1-3 and V is TRBV29-1; the D gene is possibly TRBD1 (6 bases). Trimming took off 4 bases at V and 5 bases at J, with 15 bases between the two ends. The CDR3 is 14 amino acids. CDR1 and CDR2 from the germline V gene are SQVTM and ANQGSEA. Full variable domain (rest looked up from reference TRBV29-1 and TRBJ1-3): SAVISQKPSRDICQRGTSLTIQCQVDSQVTMMFWYRQQPGQSLTLIATANQGSEATYESGFVIDKFPISRPNLTFSTLTVSNMSPEDSSIYLCSVAFEGVRNTIYFGEGSWLTVV.

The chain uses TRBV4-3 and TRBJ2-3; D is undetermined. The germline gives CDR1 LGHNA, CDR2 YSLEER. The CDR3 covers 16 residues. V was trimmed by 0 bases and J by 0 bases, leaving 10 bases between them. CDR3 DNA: TGCGCCAGCAGCCAAGAGGTTGCCGGGAGCACAGATACGCAGTATTTT. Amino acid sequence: CASSQEVAGSTDTQYF.

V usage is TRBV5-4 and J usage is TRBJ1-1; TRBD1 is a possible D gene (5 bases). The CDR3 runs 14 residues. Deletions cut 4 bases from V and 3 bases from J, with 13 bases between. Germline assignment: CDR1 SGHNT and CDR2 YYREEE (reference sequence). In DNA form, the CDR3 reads TGTGCCAGCAGCGCATTCCAGGGCGACACTGAAGCTTTCTTT. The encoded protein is CASSAFQGDTEAFF.

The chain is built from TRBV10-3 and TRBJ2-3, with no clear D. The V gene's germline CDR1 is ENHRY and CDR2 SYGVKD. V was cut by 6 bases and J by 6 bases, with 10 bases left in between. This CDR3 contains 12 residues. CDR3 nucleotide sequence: TGTGCCATCAGCTTAAACTACGATACGCAGTATTTT. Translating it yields CAISLNYDTQYF.

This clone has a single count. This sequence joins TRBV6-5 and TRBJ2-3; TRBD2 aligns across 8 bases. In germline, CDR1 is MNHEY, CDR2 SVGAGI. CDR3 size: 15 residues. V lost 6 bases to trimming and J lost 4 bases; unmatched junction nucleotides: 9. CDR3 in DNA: TGTGCCAGCAGGCCAACGCAGACTAGCGCAGATACGCAGTATTTT. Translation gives CASRPTQTSADTQYF.